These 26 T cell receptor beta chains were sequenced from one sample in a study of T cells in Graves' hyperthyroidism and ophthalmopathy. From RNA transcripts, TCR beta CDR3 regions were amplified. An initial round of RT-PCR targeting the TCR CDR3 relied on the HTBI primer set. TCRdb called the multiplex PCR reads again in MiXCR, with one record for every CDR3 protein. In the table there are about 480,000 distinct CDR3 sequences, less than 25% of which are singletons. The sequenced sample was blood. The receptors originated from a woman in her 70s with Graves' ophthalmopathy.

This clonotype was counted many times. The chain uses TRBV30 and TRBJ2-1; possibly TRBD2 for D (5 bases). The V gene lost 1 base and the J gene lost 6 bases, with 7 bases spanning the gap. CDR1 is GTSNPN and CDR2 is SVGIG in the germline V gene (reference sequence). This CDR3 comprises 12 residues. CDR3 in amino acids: CAWSGLTNEQFF. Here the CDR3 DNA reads TGTGCCTGGAGTGGACTAACCAATGAGCAGTTCTTC.

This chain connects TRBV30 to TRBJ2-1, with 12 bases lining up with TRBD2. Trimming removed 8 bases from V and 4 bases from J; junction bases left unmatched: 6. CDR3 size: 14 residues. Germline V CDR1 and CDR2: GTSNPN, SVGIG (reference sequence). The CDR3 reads CATMTSGSYNEQFF. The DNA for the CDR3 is TGTGCCACGATGACTAGCGGGAGTTACAATGAGCAGTTCTTC. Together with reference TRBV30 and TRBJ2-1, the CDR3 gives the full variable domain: SQTIHQWPATLVQPVGSPLSLECTVEGTSNPNLYWYRQAAGRGLQLLFYSVGIGQISSEVPQNLSASRPQDRQFILSSKKLLLSDSGFYLCATMTSGSYNEQFFGPGTRLTVL.

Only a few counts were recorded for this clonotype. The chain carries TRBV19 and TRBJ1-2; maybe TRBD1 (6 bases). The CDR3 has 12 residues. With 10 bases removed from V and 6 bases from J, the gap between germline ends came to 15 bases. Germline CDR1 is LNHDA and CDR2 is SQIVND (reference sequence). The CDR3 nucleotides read TGTGCCACCATGGGGGCAGGAGATGGCTACACCTTC. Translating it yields CATMGAGDGYTF.

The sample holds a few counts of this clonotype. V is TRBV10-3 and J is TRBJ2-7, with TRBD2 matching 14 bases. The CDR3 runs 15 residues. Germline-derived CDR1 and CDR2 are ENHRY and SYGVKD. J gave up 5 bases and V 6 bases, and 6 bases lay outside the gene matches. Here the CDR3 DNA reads TGTGCCATCAGGGGACTAGCGGGGGCCCCCCACGAGCAGTACTTC. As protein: CAIRGLAGAPHEQYF.

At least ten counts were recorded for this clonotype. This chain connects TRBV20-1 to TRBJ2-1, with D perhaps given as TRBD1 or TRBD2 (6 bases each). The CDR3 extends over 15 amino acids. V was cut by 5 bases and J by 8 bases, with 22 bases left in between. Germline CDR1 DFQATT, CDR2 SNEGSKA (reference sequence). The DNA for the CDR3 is TGCAGTGCTCATTTTCCGGAGGGGGTTGGAGATGAGCAGTTCTTC. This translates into CSAHFPEGVGDEQFF.

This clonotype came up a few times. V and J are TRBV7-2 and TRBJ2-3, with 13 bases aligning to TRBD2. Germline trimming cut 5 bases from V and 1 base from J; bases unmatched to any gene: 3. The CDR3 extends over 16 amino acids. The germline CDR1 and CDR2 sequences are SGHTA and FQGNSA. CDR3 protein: CASSVTSGRGTDTQYF. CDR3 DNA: TGTGCCAGCAGCGTTACTAGCGGGAGGGGCACAGATACGCAGTATTTT.

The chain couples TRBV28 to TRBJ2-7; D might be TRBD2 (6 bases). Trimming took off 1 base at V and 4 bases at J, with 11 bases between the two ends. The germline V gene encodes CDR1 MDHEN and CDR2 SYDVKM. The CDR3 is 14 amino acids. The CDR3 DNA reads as TGTGCCAGCAGTTTATCTAGCGTCCGGTACGAGCAGTACTTC. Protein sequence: CASSLSSVRYEQYF. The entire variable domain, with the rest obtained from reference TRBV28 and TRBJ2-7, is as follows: DVKVTQSSRYLVKRTGEKVFLECVQDMDHENMFWYRQDPGLGLRLIYFSYDVKMKEKGDIPEGYSVSREKKERFSLILESASTNQTSMYLCASSLSSVRYEQYFGPGTRLTVT.

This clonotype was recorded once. DNA for the CDR3: TGTGCCAGTAGAGGGACAGCCGATCAGCCCCAGCATTTT. Translated: CASRGTADQPQHF. The V gene is TRBV19, the J gene TRBJ1-5, with 7 bases aligning to TRBD1. J gave up 5 bases and V 6 bases, and 4 bases lay outside the gene matches. Germline CDR1 reads LNHDA; CDR2 reads SQIVND (reference sequence). The CDR3 length is 13 residues.

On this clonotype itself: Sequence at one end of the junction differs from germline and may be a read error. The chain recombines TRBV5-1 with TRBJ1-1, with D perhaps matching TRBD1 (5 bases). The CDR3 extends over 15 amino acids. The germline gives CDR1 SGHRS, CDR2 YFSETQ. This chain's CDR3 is CASSSAMGSGTEAFF. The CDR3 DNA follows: TGCGCCAGCAGCTCGGCGATGGGTTCCGGGACTGAGGCTTTCTTT.

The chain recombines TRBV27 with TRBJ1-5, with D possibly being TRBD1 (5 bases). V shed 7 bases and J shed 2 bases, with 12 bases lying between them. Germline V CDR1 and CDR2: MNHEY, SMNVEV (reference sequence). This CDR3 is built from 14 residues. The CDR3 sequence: CASKGIHGNQPQHF. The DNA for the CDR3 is TGTGCCAGCAAGGGGATTCATGGCAATCAGCCCCAGCATTTT.

The CDR3 nucleotides are TGTGCCAGCAGTCAGTTATATAGCAATCAGCCCCAGCATTTT. Translating it yields CASSQLYSNQPQHF. The gene calls are TRBV12-3 or TRBV12-4 and TRBJ1-5; D unclear. The V end lost 5 bases, the J end lost 0 bases, and 8 bases lay between the germline ends. This CDR3 comprises 14 residues.

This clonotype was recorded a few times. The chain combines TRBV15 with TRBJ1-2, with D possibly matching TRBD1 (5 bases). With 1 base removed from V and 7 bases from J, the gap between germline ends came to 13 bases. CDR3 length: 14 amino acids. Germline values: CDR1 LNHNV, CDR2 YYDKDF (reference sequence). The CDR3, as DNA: TGTGCCACCAGCAGAGGGCAGGGTATCGGTGGCTACACCTTC. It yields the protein CATSRGQGIGGYTF.

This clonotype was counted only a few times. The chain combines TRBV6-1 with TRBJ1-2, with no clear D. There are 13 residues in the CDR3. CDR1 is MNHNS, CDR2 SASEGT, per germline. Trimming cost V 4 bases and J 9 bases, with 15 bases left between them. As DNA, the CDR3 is TGTGCCAGCAGTGGGGCACAGCGAGGGAGCTACACCTTC. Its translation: CASSGAQRGSYTF.

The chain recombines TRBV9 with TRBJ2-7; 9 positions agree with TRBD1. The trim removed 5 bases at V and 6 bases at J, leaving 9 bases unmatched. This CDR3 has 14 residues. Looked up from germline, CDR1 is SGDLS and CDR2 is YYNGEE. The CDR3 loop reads CASSGPGQGSEQYF. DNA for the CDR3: TGTGCCAGCAGTGGTCCGGGACAGGGCAGCGAGCAGTACTTC.

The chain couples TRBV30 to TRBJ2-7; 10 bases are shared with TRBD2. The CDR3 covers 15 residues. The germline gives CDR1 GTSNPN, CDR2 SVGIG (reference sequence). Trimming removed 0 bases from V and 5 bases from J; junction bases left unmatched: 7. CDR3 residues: CAWSVGGTSEHEQYF. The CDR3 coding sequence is TGTGCCTGGAGTGTCGGTGGGACTAGCGAACACGAGCAGTACTTC.

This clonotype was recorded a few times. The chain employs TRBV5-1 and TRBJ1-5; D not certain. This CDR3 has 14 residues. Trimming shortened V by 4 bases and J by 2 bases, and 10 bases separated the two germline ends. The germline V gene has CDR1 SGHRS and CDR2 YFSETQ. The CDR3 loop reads CASSVDGGNQPQHF. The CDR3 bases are TGCGCCAGCAGCGTCGATGGAGGCAATCAGCCCCAGCATTTT.

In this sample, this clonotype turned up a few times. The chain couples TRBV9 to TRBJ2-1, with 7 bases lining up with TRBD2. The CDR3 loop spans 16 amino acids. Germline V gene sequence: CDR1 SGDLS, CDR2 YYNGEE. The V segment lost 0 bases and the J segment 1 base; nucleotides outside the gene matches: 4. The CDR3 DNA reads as TGTGCCAGCAGCGTAGCTCACGGGGGGTCCTACAATGAGCAGTTCTTC. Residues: CASSVAHGGSYNEQFF.

CDR3 sequence: CANSKRPPGQRPTGSYEQYF. The CDR3 DNA follows: TGTGCCAACAGTAAAAGACCTCCGGGACAGCGGCCAACTGGCTCCTACGAGCAGTACTTC. The chain couples TRBV7-2 to TRBJ2-7; TRBD1 agrees at 7 bases. CDR3 length equals 20 residues. V was pared by 10 bases and J by 0 bases, with 27 bases of the junction left unmatched. The germline V gene has CDR1 SGHTA and CDR2 FQGNSA.

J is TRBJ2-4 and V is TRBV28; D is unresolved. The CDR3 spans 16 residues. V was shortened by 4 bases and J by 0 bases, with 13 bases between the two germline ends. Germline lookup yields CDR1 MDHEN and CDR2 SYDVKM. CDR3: CASSSPDVLAKNIQYF. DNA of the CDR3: TGTGCCAGCAGTTCCCCAGATGTACTAGCCAAAAACATTCAGTACTTC.

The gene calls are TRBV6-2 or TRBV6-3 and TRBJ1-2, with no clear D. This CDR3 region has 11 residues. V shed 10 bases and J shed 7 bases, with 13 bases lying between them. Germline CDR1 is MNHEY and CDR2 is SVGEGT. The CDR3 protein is CATNRKSGYTF. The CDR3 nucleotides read TGTGCCACGAATCGAAAGTCTGGCTACACCTTC.

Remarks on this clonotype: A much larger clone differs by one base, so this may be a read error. Written as DNA, the CDR3 is TGTGCCAGCAGGGCGAGCTCCTACAATGAGCAGTTCTTC. Amino acid sequence: CASRASSYNEQFF. This chain joins TRBV6-1 and TRBJ2-1; no clear D. V was trimmed by 6 bases and J by 0 bases, leaving 6 bases between them. This CDR3 has 13 residues. CDR1 is MNHNS and CDR2 is SASEGT in the germline V gene.

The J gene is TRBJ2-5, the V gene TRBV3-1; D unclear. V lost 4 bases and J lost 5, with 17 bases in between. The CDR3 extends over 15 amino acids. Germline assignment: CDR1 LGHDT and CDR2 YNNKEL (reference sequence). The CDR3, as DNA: TGTGCCAGCAGCCTAACGCCGGTGGGGATGGAGACCCAGTACTTC. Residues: CASSLTPVGMETQYF.

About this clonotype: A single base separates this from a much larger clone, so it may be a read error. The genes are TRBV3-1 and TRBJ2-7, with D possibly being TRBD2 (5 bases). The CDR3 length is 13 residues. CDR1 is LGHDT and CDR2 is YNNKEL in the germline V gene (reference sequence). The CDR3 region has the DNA TGTGCCAGCAGCCCGAGAGGGCTCTACGAGCAGTGCTTC. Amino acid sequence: CASSPRGLYEQCF.

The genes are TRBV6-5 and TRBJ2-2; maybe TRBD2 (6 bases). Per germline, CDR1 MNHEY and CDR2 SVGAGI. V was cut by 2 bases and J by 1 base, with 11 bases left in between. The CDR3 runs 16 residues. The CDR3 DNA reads TGTGCCAGCAGTTACCGGGGTAGCGGGAACACCGGGGAGCTGTTTTTT. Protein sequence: CASSYRGSGNTGELFF.

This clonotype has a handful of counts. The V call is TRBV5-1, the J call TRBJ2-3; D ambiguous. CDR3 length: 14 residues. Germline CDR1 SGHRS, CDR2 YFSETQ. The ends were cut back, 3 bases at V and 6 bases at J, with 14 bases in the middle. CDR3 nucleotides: TGCGCCAGCAGCTACCAGAACCCGGTGGATACGCAGTATTTT. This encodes CASSYQNPVDTQYF. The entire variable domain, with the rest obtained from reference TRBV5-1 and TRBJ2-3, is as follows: KAGVTQTPRYLIKTRGQQVTLSCSPISGHRSVSWYQQTPGQGLQFLFEYFSETQRNKGNFPGRFSGRQFSNSRSEMNVSTLELGDSALYLCASSYQNPVDTQYFGPGTRLTVL.

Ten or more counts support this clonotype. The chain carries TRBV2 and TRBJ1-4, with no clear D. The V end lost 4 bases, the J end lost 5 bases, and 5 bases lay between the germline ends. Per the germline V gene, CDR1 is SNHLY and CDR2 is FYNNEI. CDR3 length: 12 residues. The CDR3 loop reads CASSGRNEKLFF. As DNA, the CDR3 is TGTGCCAGCAGTGGCCGGAATGAAAAACTGTTTTTT.